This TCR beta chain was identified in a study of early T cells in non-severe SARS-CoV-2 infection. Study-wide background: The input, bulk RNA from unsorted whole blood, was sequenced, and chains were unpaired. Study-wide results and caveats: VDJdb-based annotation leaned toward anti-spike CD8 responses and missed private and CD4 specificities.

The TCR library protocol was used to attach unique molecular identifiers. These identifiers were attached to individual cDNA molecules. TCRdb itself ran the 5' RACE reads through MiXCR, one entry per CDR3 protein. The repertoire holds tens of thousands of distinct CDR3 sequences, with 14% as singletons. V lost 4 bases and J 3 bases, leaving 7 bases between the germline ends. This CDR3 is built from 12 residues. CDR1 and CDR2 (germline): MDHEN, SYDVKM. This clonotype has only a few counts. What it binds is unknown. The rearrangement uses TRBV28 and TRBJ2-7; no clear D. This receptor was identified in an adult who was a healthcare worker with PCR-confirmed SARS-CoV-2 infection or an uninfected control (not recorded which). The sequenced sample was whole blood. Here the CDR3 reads CASSSRHYEQYF. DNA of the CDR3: TGTGCCAGCAGTTCCCGCCACTACGAGCAGTACTTC.